One sample yielded the 27 T cell receptor beta chains listed below, sequenced in a study of molecular identifiers for immune sequencing clone quantification (dated by TCRdb to between 2018 and 2020). Preparation of the library involved PCR. Sequencing relied on an Illumina HiSeq 4000. Using fastp trimming at Q25 and MiXCR clonotype assembly, TCRdb reanalyzed the public sequencing data and kept in-frame beta chains. Under each unique CDR3 protein, matching rows form one entry showing the most common genes and DNA. The sample profile shows about 54,000 distinct CDR3 sequences; approximately 25% of them were found once. The ten biggest clones cover 1.9% of the sample. The material sequenced was naive CD8+ T cells from blood, with Jurkat cell RNA spiked in. The sample's cell subset or site, from its label and the paper: FACS-sorted CD8+CD4-CCR7+CD45RA+ naive T cells. Source of these receptors: a human donor in good health. Some libraries in this study had Jurkat cell RNA spiked in.

This clonotype occurred many times. One junction end does not reproduce the germline sequence, and a read error may be involved. The genes are TRBV4-1 and TRBJ2-3, with D maybe TRBD2 (6 bases). This CDR3 contains 13 residues. Germline-derived CDR1 and CDR2 are MGHRA and YSYEKL. For the CDR3, the DNA is TGCGCCAGCAGCCAGACTAGATCGTCGAGTCTAGTTTTT. Its translation: CASSQTRSSSLVF.

To note about this clonotype: It may be a read error: a sequence one base away is much more abundant. This chain uses TRBV11-1 with TRBJ2-7; the D gene is possibly TRBD1 (6 bases). CDR3 length: 13 amino acids. CDR1 and CDR2 from the germline V gene are SGHAT and FQDESV (reference sequence). Here the CDR3 DNA reads TGTGCCAGCAGCGACACAGGGAACTACGAGCAGTGCTTC. This encodes CASSDTGNYEQCF.

Comment on this clonotype: A much larger clone differs from this one at a single base, so this may be a read error. V is TRBV11-2 and J is TRBJ2-7; the match to TRBD2 covers 10 bases. CDR3 length equals 14 residues. Germline values: CDR1 SGHAT, CDR2 FQNNGV. Trimming cost V 7 bases and J 7 bases; bases outside gene matches: 10. The CDR3 sequence is CASNSLLAGWEQYF. CDR3 nucleotide sequence: TGTGCCAGCAACTCCCTACTAGCGGGATGGGAGCAGTACTTC.

The chain carries TRBV19 and TRBJ2-1; 7 nucleotides line up with TRBD1. The CDR3 loop spans 15 amino acids. V lost 1 base, J lost 4 bases, and 4 bases stayed unmatched. In germline, CDR1 is LNHDA, CDR2 SQIVND (reference sequence). CDR3 DNA: TGTGCCAGTAGTATAGGGGACAGTACTTACAATGAGCAGTTCTTC. Translating gives CASSIGDSTYNEQFF.

In this sample, this clonotype turned up many times. The chain recombines TRBV24-1 with TRBJ2-3; D assignment may be TRBD1 or TRBD2 (5 bases each). Trimming took 7 bases from V and 5 from J, leaving 18 bases between them. Germline values: CDR1 KGHDR, CDR2 SFDVKD. The CDR3 spans 15 residues. CDR3 coding DNA: TGTGCCACCAGCCCAGGGAGAGGGGCGGGAGATACGCAGTATTTT. Its translation is CATSPGRGAGDTQYF.

Note on this clonotype: Germline and junction disagree at one end, which may indicate a read error. The V call is TRBV7-9, the J call TRBJ2-2, with TRBD1 matching 11 bases. The CDR3 loop spans 16 amino acids. Germline V CDR1 and CDR2: SEHNR, FQNEAQ (reference sequence). The CDR3 protein is CASSPPDRGLTGEPFF. CDR3 sequence (DNA): TGTGCCAGCAGCCCCCCGGACAGGGGGCTCACCGGGGAGCCGTTTTTT.

This clonotype came up a few times. A read error is possible here, since a much larger clone lies one base away. The genes are TRBV28 and TRBJ1-2; D is perhaps TRBD1 (5 bases). The V gene's germline CDR1 is MDHEN and CDR2 SYDVKM. Deletions cut 8 bases from V and 5 bases from J, with 9 bases between. The CDR3 extends over 11 amino acids. The CDR3 loop is CASRKGYGYTF. The DNA of the CDR3 is TGTGCCAGCCGGAAGGGGTATGGCTACACCTTC.

The genes are TRBV11-2 and TRBJ2-1; D is perhaps TRBD1 or TRBD2 (5 bases each). The CDR3 has 18 amino acids. Trimming removed 4 bases from V and 0 bases from J, with 19 bases in between. Germline V lookup: CDR1 SGHAT, CDR2 FQNNGV. The CDR3 sequence is CASSSPGRTLSSYNEQFF. DNA of the CDR3: TGTGCCAGCAGCTCACCGGGACGGACACTAAGCTCCTACAATGAGCAGTTCTTC.

As regards this clonotype: A much larger clone is a single base away; this may be a read error. CDR3 sequence (DNA): TGTGCCAGCAGTCTCCGGACAAAGTACAATGAGCAGTCCTTC. This encodes CASSLRTKYNEQSF. J is TRBJ2-1 and V is TRBV27, with D perhaps matching TRBD1 (5 bases). Germline V gene sequence: CDR1 MNHEY, CDR2 SMNVEV (reference sequence). The CDR3 extends over 14 amino acids.

This clonotype was counted at least ten times. This chain connects TRBV19 to TRBJ2-1; D may be TRBD1 (7 bases). V was cut by 1 base and J by 9 bases, with 16 bases left in between. CDR3 length equals 15 residues. CDR1 LNHDA and CDR2 SQIVND come from the germline V gene (reference sequence). CDR3 loop: CASSIGQGLGSEQFF. CDR3 DNA sequence: TGTGCCAGTAGTATAGGACAGGGACTCGGCAGTGAGCAGTTCTTC.

This clonotype was recorded many times. The chain joins TRBV7-9 to TRBJ1-1; tentative D call: TRBD1 (6 bases). The CDR3 is made up of 14 amino acids. Trimming shortened V by 5 bases and J by 3 bases, and 13 bases separated the two germline ends. Germline assignment: CDR1 SEHNR and CDR2 FQNEAQ (reference sequence). CDR3 in DNA: TGTGCCAGCAGCCAACAGGGCTTGGACACTGAAGCTTTCTTT. Its protein is CASSQQGLDTEAFF.

The gene calls are TRBV6-5 and TRBJ2-7; D gene ambiguous. V was clipped by 6 bases and J by 0 bases, with 9 bases between them. The CDR3 runs 13 residues. CDR1 and CDR2 from the germline V gene are MNHEY and SVGAGI. Written as DNA, the CDR3 is TGTGCCAGCAGCCGGCTGTGCTCCTACGAGCAGTACTTC. Amino acids: CASSRLCSYEQYF.

Notes on this clonotype: A much larger clone is a single base away; this may be a read error. The chain employs TRBV6-5 and TRBJ2-1; D is uncertain. Germline V lookup: CDR1 MNHEY, CDR2 SVGAGI. The CDR3 is 15 residues long. For the CDR3, the DNA is TGTGCCAGCAGTTACGGACCCAGCTCCTACAATGAGCAGATCTTC. Its translation is CASSYGPSSYNEQIF.

Note on this clonotype: A much bigger clone sits one base away, suggesting this may be a read error. The chain uses TRBV7-2 and TRBJ2-1; the D gene could be TRBD1 or TRBD2 (5 bases each). Germline V lookup: CDR1 SGHTA, CDR2 FQGNSA. V lost 4 bases and J lost 8, with 24 bases in between. The CDR3 extends over 17 amino acids. The CDR3: CASSSPAGTSDRDEQFF. Here the CDR3 DNA reads TGTGCCAGCAGCTCCCCCGCCGGGACCTCAGATAGGGATGAGCAGTTCTTC.

This clonotype was recorded many times. The chain recombines TRBV20-1 with TRBJ2-7, with 10 bases that match TRBD2. CDR1 and CDR2 (germline): DFQATT, SNEGSKA (reference sequence). The ends lost 6 bases at V and 4 bases at J; junction bases unmatched: 6. This CDR3 contains 13 residues. CDR3 in amino acids: CSAPVSGGYEQYF. The CDR3 nucleotides read TGCAGTGCGCCCGTTAGCGGGGGGTACGAGCAGTACTTC.

This clonotype was observed at least ten times. The chain couples TRBV6-6 to TRBJ2-3, with D tentatively TRBD2 (7 bases). The CDR3 extends over 15 amino acids. Germline CDR1 MNHNY, CDR2 SVGAGI (reference sequence). Trimming removed 7 bases at V and 6 bases at J, with 20 bases between. The CDR3 here is CASILRAGAADTQYF. The CDR3 region has the DNA TGTGCCAGCATTCTCCGGGCGGGGGCGGCGGATACGCAGTATTTT.

This clonotype showed up many times. The CDR3 DNA reads TGTGCCAGCAGCTTAGGTGGGACAGGGTGGACAGATACGCAGTATTTT. It is translated as CASSLGGTGWTDTQYF. This chain links TRBV7-9 with TRBJ2-3, with 9 bases aligning to TRBD1. Trimming at V came to 1 base and at J to 3 bases, leaving 5 bases not matched to a gene. Germline lookup yields CDR1 SEHNR and CDR2 FQNEAQ (reference sequence). This CDR3 has 16 amino acids.

This clonotype was counted many times. The chain combines TRBV29-1 with TRBJ2-1; 8 bases are a match to TRBD1. Trimming cost V 4 bases and J 4 bases; bases outside gene matches: 6. Germline lookup yields CDR1 SQVTM and CDR2 ANQGSEA. The CDR3 loop spans 14 amino acids. This chain's CDR3 is CSVVGQGLYNEQFF. The CDR3 coding sequence is TGCAGCGTTGTTGGACAGGGCCTTTACAATGAGCAGTTCTTC.

Turning to this clonotype: Possible read error: a much larger clone is one base away. The rearrangement uses TRBV7-9 and TRBJ2-7; 7 positions agree with TRBD1. Germline CDR1 is SEHNR and CDR2 is FQNEAQ (reference sequence). This CDR3 is built from 15 residues. Trimming cost V 8 bases and J 3 bases; bases outside gene matches: 13. CDR3 DNA: TGTGCCAGCCGCGCGCCGGGACAGCTTTTCTACGAGCAGTACTTC. Translating gives CASRAPGQLFYEQYF.

For this clonotype: A much larger clone lies a single base off, so this may be a read error. The chain is built from TRBV7-6 and TRBJ2-3, with 7 bases that match TRBD2. The CDR3 has 17 amino acids. Unmatched junction bases numbered 12, after V lost 4 bases and J lost 2 bases. The germline CDR1 and CDR2 sequences are SGHVS and FNYEAQ. The CDR3 loop reads CASSSTPSGPPTDTQYF. CDR3 in DNA: TGTGCCAGCAGCTCCACCCCTAGCGGCCCTCCCACAGATACGCAGTATTTT. The full variable domain, rest sourced from reference TRBV7-6 and TRBJ2-3, is GAGVSQSPRYKVTKRGQDVALRCDPISGHVSLYWYRQALGQGPEFLTYFNYEAQQDKSGLPNDRFSAERPEGSISTLTIQRTEQRDSAMYRCASSSTPSGPPTDTQYFGPGTRLTVL.

Of note for this clonotype: This may stem from a read error, because a much larger clone lies one nucleotide away. The conserved closing phenylalanine or tryptophan is absent in this CDR3, likely reflecting a read error. The DNA is omitted, as the CDR3 cannot be located on it reliably, and the CDR3 follows TCRdb's listing. The rearrangement joins TRBV21-1 to TRBJ2-2; TRBD2 reflects the table's D call only, with no check against the DNA. TRBV21-1 is labeled a pseudogene. The CDR3 is 18 residues long, ends included. CDR3 in amino acids: CAINTRTSGAQNTGELFL.

This clonotype came up many times. CDR3 residues: CASSRGRNSPLHF. The CDR3 bases are TGTGCCAGCAGCCGGGGCCGAAATTCACCCCTCCACTTT. The V gene is TRBV27, the J gene TRBJ1-6; D is perhaps TRBD1 (5 bases). Per germline, CDR1 MNHEY and CDR2 SMNVEV (reference sequence). The V end was cut by 6 bases, the J end by 7 bases, with 10 bases between. This CDR3 has 13 residues.

This clonotype was observed at least ten times. V and J are TRBV5-5 and TRBJ1-4; no clear D. The CDR3 runs to 15 residues. Germline V lookup: CDR1 SGHKS, CDR2 YYEKEE (reference sequence). Trimming cost V 0 bases and J 3 bases, with 9 bases left between them. CDR3 nucleotides: TGTGCCAGCAGCTTGGGGCAGGCCGCTAATGAAAAACTGTTTTTT. This sequence encodes CASSLGQAANEKLFF.

This clonotype was seen repeatedly, ten times or more. The chain is built from TRBV20-1 and TRBJ2-7, with D possibly matching TRBD1 (6 bases). This CDR3 has 16 residues. V was shortened by 2 bases and J by 0 bases, with 17 bases between the two germline ends. Germline V gene lookup returns CDR1 DFQATT and CDR2 SNEGSKA (reference sequence). The CDR3 loop is CSARLGRTESSYEQYF. CDR3 DNA: TGCAGTGCTAGACTCGGCAGGACAGAGAGCTCCTACGAGCAGTACTTC.

A note on this clonotype: Given a much more abundant clone one base away, this may be a read error. The chain has TRBV2 and TRBJ1-4, with D uncertain. Germline V gives CDR1 SNHLY, CDR2 FYNNEI. The CDR3 extends over 17 amino acids. CDR3 sequence reads: CASSKALWAQEDEKLFF. Written as DNA, the CDR3 is TGTGCCAGCAGTAAAGCGCTTTGGGCCCAAGAGGATGAAAAACTGTTTTTT.

This clonotype was seen repeatedly, ten times or more. The chain links TRBV9 to TRBJ2-3, with D possibly matching TRBD2 (5 bases). Germline loops: CDR1 SGDLS, CDR2 YYNGEE. V was shortened by 2 bases and J by 2 bases, with 12 bases between the two germline ends. This CDR3 has 15 residues. CDR3 amino acids: CASSVPSGPTDTQYF. The CDR3, as DNA: TGTGCCAGCAGCGTTCCCAGCGGACCCACAGATACGCAGTATTTT.

In the case of this clonotype: A single base separates this from a much larger clone, so it may be a read error. No conserved phenylalanine or tryptophan is present at the end of the CDR3, so a read error is the likely explanation. The chain employs TRBV27 and TRBJ1-1; D is perhaps TRBD1 (5 bases). The CDR3 consists of 14 residues. V was pared by 6 bases and J by 6 bases, with 17 bases between. The germline gives CDR1 MNHEY, CDR2 SMNVEV (reference sequence). The CDR3 here is CASRAGLGISEAFI. CDR3 sequence (DNA): TGTGCCAGCAGAGCGGGGCTAGGGATTTCTGAAGCTTTCATT.